One and the same sample provided the 10 T cell receptor beta chains below, sequenced in a study of blood T cells in healthy people across ages. A J-beta primer mix and a sample-barcoded 5' primer were used in a second PCR of roughly 6 to 11 cycles. TCRdb fed the 5' RACE reads into MiXCR, producing one record per CDR3 protein. Here the sample spans some 1.5 million distinct CDR3 sequences, 28% being singletons. The sequenced material came from blood. The receptors here all came from a woman aged 25-40 years in good health.

This clonotype was recorded a few times. This chain uses TRBV2 with TRBJ1-2, with a possible D match to TRBD1 (5 bases). The CDR3 has 14 amino acids. The V end lost 5 bases, the J end lost 4 bases, and 14 bases lay between the germline ends. Germline V gives CDR1 SNHLY, CDR2 FYNNEI. CDR3 residues: CASSSTGSGYGYTF. The CDR3 DNA reads TGTGCCAGCAGTAGTACAGGTAGCGGCTATGGCTACACCTTC.

The chain recombines TRBV7-2 with TRBJ1-6, with D tentatively TRBD1 (5 bases). CDR1 is SGHTA and CDR2 is FQGNSA in the germline V gene. V lost 8 bases to trimming and J lost 7 bases, with 12 bases between them. CDR3 size: 13 residues. CDR3 in DNA: TGTGCCAGCTCCAGGGAGCGGAATTCACCCCTCCACTTT. Translation gives CASSRERNSPLHF.

This clonotype was counted only a few times. V gene TRBV20-1 combines with J gene TRBJ2-3; D may be TRBD2 (5 bases). Germline V gene lookup returns CDR1 DFQATT and CDR2 SNEGSKA (reference sequence). The CDR3 loop spans 13 amino acids. V shed 5 bases and J shed 0 bases, with 9 bases lying between them. The DNA of the CDR3 is TGCAGTGCTCTCCGGACTAGCACAGATACGCAGTATTTT. Translating it yields CSALRTSTDTQYF.

CDR3 DNA: TGTGCCACCAGCGACCTAGCGGGGGGAAACAATGAGCAGTTCTTC. Its protein product is CATSDLAGGNNEQFF. J is TRBJ2-1 and V is TRBV24-1; TRBD2 matches at 11 bases. Germline V gene data show CDR1 as KGHDR and CDR2 as SFDVKD. Unmatched junction bases numbered 6, after V lost 7 bases and J lost 5 bases. This CDR3 has 15 residues.

The sample holds a few counts of this clonotype. The V call is TRBV2, the J call TRBJ2-7; D is undetermined. Deletions cut 4 bases from V and 6 bases from J, with 7 bases between. The CDR3 has 11 amino acids. The germline V gene has CDR1 SNHLY and CDR2 FYNNEI. The chain's CDR3 is CASSGAVEQYF. The CDR3 DNA sequence: TGTGCCAGCAGTGGGGCAGTCGAGCAGTACTTC.

The rearrangement uses TRBV20-1 and TRBJ1-2, with 12 bases fitting TRBD1. V lost 0 bases to trimming and J lost 3 bases; unmatched junction nucleotides: 8. Germline CDR1 and CDR2: DFQATT and SNEGSKA (reference sequence). The CDR3 has 17 residues. This chain's CDR3 is CSARDRDRGLQDYGYTF. The CDR3, as DNA: TGCAGTGCTAGAGATCGGGACAGGGGGCTTCAGGACTATGGCTACACCTTC.

The J gene is TRBJ2-6, the V gene TRBV27, with 8 bases matching TRBD1. Germline V gives CDR1 MNHEY, CDR2 SMNVEV (reference sequence). The V segment lost 2 bases and the J segment 1 base; nucleotides outside the gene matches: 16. The CDR3 totals 21 residues. CDR3 in DNA: TGTGCCAGCAGTTTACTATTGGGTACGCGGACAGGGTTTTCTGGGGCCAACGTCCTGACTTTC. This codes for CASSLLLGTRTGFSGANVLTF.

There are a few counts of this clonotype. The genes are TRBV14 and TRBJ1-2; D is uncertain. Germline-derived CDR1 and CDR2 are SGHDN and FVKESK. This CDR3 is 15 amino acids long. Trimming took 2 bases from V and 0 from J, leaving 10 bases between them. CDR3 protein: CASSQSPPTNYGYTF. CDR3 nucleotide sequence: TGTGCCAGCAGCCAAAGTCCACCTACTAACTATGGCTACACCTTC. Supplemented by reference TRBV14 and TRBJ1-2, the full variable domain reads EAGVTQFPSHSVIEKGQTVTLRCDPISGHDNLYWYRRVMGKEIKFLLHFVKESKQDESGMPNNRFLAERTGGTYSTLKVQPAELEDSGVYFCASSQSPPTNYGYTFGSGTRLTVV.

This clonotype was counted many times. CDR3 nucleotide sequence: TGCGCCAGCAGCGATGGCGGGGGGCTTGAGACCCAGTACTTC. Translation gives CASSDGGGLETQYF. The rearrangement joins TRBV5-1 to TRBJ2-5; TRBD2 matches at 8 bases. The CDR3 sequence is 14 residues long. Germline loops: CDR1 SGHRS, CDR2 YFSETQ. V was pared by 4 bases and J by 5 bases, with 7 bases of the junction left unmatched.

A word on this clonotype: It may be a read error: a sequence one base away is much more abundant. This chain connects TRBV29-1 to TRBJ2-1; 9 bases are a match to TRBD1. CDR1 is SQVTM and CDR2 is ANQGSEA in the germline V gene. The trim removed 4 bases at V and 6 bases at J, leaving 10 bases unmatched. The length of the CDR3 is 15 residues. The CDR3 loop reads CSVVSPGQGCNEQFF. DNA of the CDR3: TGCAGCGTTGTTTCTCCGGGACAGGGTTGCAATGAGCAGTTCTTC.